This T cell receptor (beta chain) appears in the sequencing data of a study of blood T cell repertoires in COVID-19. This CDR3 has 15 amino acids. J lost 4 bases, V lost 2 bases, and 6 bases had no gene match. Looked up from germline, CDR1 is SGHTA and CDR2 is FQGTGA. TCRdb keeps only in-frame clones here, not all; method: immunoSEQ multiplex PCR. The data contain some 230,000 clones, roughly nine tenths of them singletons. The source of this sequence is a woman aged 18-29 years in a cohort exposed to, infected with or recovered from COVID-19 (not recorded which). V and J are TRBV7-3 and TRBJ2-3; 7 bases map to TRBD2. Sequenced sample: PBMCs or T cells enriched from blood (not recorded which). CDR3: CASSLGLAVADTQYF. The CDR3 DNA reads TGTGCCAGCAGCTTAGGGCTAGCGGTCGCAGATACGCAGTATTTT.